This TCR beta chain was profiled in a study of vaccination and CD4 T cells after COVID-19. Treatment in this sample: approximately nine-day PBMC culture with coronavirus spike peptide pools or control peptides (ViraFEST assay). Oncomine TCR Beta short-read sequencing was applied to DNA from cultured CD4+ T cells. TCRdb ran MiXCR on the PCR reads and lists one entry per CDR3 protein. The sample has 15,000 to 20,000 distinct CDR3 sequences, about half seen once. Remarks on this clonotype: As yet, its antigen is unknown.

The source of this sequence is a human donor who had recovered from COVID-19. Sequencing was performed on CD4+ T cells from blood, cultured in vitro, taken before SARS-CoV-2 vaccination.

CDR3 DNA sequence: TGCAGTGCTACCGGACAGACAAATGAAAAACTGTTTTTT. Residues: CSATGQTNEKLFF. The chain joins TRBV20-1 to TRBJ1-4, with D perhaps TRBD1 (6 bases). This CDR3 spans 13 amino acids. V was clipped by 4 bases and J by 5 bases, with 11 bases between them. From germline, CDR1 is DFQATT and CDR2 SNEGSKA (reference sequence).